This T cell receptor (beta chain) comes out of a study of blood T cell repertoires in COVID-19. Overall study context: There were acute and convalescent COVID-19 samples, and they came from the United States, Italy and Spain. In each case, the material was cDNA or gDNA derived from T cells, B-cell-depleted T cells, or PBMCs.

In the source study's methods: It was from reference gene primer amplification that nucleated cell counts were estimated. Assay: immunoSEQ multiplex PCR; the TCRdb copy retains only in-frame clones and omits some. V, J and clone size derive from that table, while D and trimming were established from the DNA sequence. The data contain over 100,000 clones, 81% of them seen just once; the ten biggest clones take up less than 11%. CDR1 is MNHEY and CDR2 is SVGAGI in the germline V gene. This CDR3 is 14 amino acids long. The germline V and J ends were trimmed by 6 bases and 3 bases, with 12 bases remaining between them.

The TCR was taken from a human donor in a cohort sampled during active COVID-19. This sequence joins TRBV6-5 and TRBJ1-5; maybe TRBD1 (6 bases). Sequencing input: peripheral blood. This CDR3 is CASRRGQFNQPQHF. The CDR3, as DNA: TGTGCCAGCAGGCGAGGACAGTTCAATCAGCCCCAGCATTTT.